This entry lists 12 T cell receptor beta chains sequenced from one sample in a study of cytomegalovirus exposure and HLA in healthy donors. It was with 60 Vbeta and 13 Jbeta primers that the PCR ran. The protocol was immunoSEQ multiplex PCR, while the TCRdb copy is restricted to in-frame clones and leaves out a portion. With approximately 75,000 clones in the sample, the ten largest clones hold approximately 5%. The source material was PBMCs. The receptors were gathered from a man between 35 and 55 years old in good health and CMV-seronegative.

The chain combines TRBV4-2 with TRBJ1-5; TRBD1 aligns across 7 bases. Germline CDR1 is LGHNA and CDR2 is YNFKEQ. This CDR3 is 18 amino acids long. V shed 0 bases, J shed 1 base, and the junction held 9 bases outside the gene matches. CDR3 protein: CASSQDLPGQISNQPQHF. CDR3 sequence (DNA): TGTGCCAGCAGCCAAGATCTCCCGGGACAGATAAGCAATCAGCCCCAGCATTTT.

The V and J genes are TRBV5-4 and TRBJ1-3; TRBD1 might be the D (5 bases). The CDR3 length is 15 residues. The germline V gene has CDR1 SGHNT and CDR2 YYREEE (reference sequence). The V gene lost 3 bases and the J gene lost 3 bases, with 13 bases spanning the gap. This CDR3 reads CASSYTGVFGNTIYF. As DNA, the CDR3 is TGTGCCAGCAGCTATACGGGGGTTTTTGGAAACACCATATATTTT.

The gene calls are TRBV28 and TRBJ2-7; 7 bases are a match to TRBD1. CDR3 length equals 14 residues. With 3 bases clipped from V and 7 bases from J, the junction kept 9 bases outside the gene matches. Germline CDR1 reads MDHEN; CDR2 reads SYDVKM. CDR3 residues: CASSFRQGIGEQYF. DNA of the CDR3: TGTGCCAGCAGTTTTAGACAGGGCATCGGTGAGCAGTACTTC.

The chain joins TRBV7-8 to TRBJ2-1; TRBD2 aligns across 10 bases. V lost 1 base and J lost 4; bases outside the gene matches: 7. The CDR3 is 17 amino acids. Looked up from germline, CDR1 is SGHVS and CDR2 is FQNEAQ. Here the CDR3 DNA reads TGTGCCAGCAGCTTAGAGTTTGGACTAGCGGATTACAATGAGCAGTTCTTC. This encodes CASSLEFGLADYNEQFF.

This rearrangement joins TRBV30 to TRBJ1-6; D uncertain. CDR1 GTSNPN and CDR2 SVGIG come from the germline V gene (reference sequence). V was trimmed by 4 bases and J by 10 bases, leaving 17 bases between them. The CDR3 runs to 14 residues. The CDR3 protein is CAWTLTGTGSPLHF. In nucleotides, the CDR3 is TGTGCCTGGACTCTCACGGGAACGGGATCACCCCTCCACTTT.

The chain employs TRBV6-5 and TRBJ1-1, with D possibly TRBD1 on 6 matching bases. Trimming removed 2 bases at V and 5 bases at J, with 15 bases between. The CDR3 loop spans 15 amino acids. Germline values: CDR1 MNHEY, CDR2 SVGAGI. Written as DNA, the CDR3 is TGTGCCAGCAGTTACCAAGGACAGTTTAATACTGAAGCTTTCTTT. Protein: CASSYQGQFNTEAFF.

The J gene is TRBJ2-1, the V gene TRBV11-2; 8 nucleotides agree with TRBD2. V was clipped by 1 base and J by 8 bases; unmatched bases: 10. The CDR3 runs to 16 residues. Germline V gene lookup returns CDR1 SGHAT and CDR2 FQNNGV. The CDR3 nucleotides read TGTGCCAGCAGCTTAGGAGCCGGGACTAGAACCGATGAGCAGTTCTTC. It specifies CASSLGAGTRTDEQFF.

This chain joins TRBV18 and TRBJ2-1, with 7 bases that match TRBD1. Germline lookup yields CDR1 KGHSH and CDR2 LQKENI. V lost 3 bases, J lost 0 bases, and 5 bases stayed unmatched. The CDR3 length is 16 residues. CDR3 bases: TGTGCCAGCTCACCTCAGGGGGAGAGCTCCTACAATGAGCAGTTCTTC. Residues: CASSPQGESSYNEQFF. The full variable domain, rest sourced from reference TRBV18 and TRBJ2-1, is NAGVMQNPRHLVRRRGQEARLRCSPMKGHSHVYWYRQLPEEGLKFMVYLQKENIIDESGMPKERFSAEFPKEGPSILRIQQVVRGDSAAYFCASSPQGESSYNEQFFGPGTRLTVL.

V and J are TRBV15 and TRBJ2-6, with D perhaps TRBD1 (6 bases). V dropped 1 base and J dropped 0 bases, with 13 bases sitting between them. This CDR3 region has 18 residues. Looked up from germline, CDR1 is LNHNV and CDR2 is YYDKDF (reference sequence). CDR3 in DNA: TGTGCCACCAGCAGAGGGGGCAGGGGCATCTCTGGGGCCAACGTCCTGACTTTC. It yields the protein CATSRGGRGISGANVLTF. The full variable domain, rest sourced from reference TRBV15 and TRBJ2-6, is DAMVIQNPRYQVTQFGKPVTLSCSQTLNHNVMYWYQQKSSQAPKLLFHYYDKDFNNEADTPDNFQSRRPNTSFCFLDIRSPGLGDTAMYLCATSRGGRGISGANVLTFGAGSRLTVL.

The CDR3 is CASTQGGGGAGYGYTF. CDR3 DNA sequence: TGTGCCAGCACCCAAGGAGGAGGGGGCGCCGGCTATGGCTACACCTTC. The V and J genes are TRBV7-2 and TRBJ1-2, with 7 bases identical to TRBD1. The germline V gene encodes CDR1 SGHTA and CDR2 FQGNSA. Trimming removed 7 bases from V and 4 bases from J; junction bases left unmatched: 15. The CDR3 sequence is 16 residues long. Using reference TRBV7-2 and TRBJ1-2 for the parts outside the CDR3, the full variable domain is GAGVSQSPSNKVTEKGKDVELRCDPISGHTALYWYRQSLGQGLEFLIYFQGNSAPDKSGLPSDRFSAERTGGSVSTLTIQRTQQEDSAVYLCASTQGGGGAGYGYTFGSGTRLTVV.

The CDR3 nucleotides read TGTGCCAGCAGTGGTAGGGGACAAAACTACGAGCAGTACTTC. Its translation is CASSGRGQNYEQYF. The genes are TRBV6-1 and TRBJ2-7, with D perhaps matching TRBD1 (6 bases). The CDR3 is 14 amino acids. CDR1 is MNHNS, CDR2 SASEGT, per germline. V lost 4 bases and J 3 bases, leaving 13 bases between the germline ends.

The genes are TRBV10-3 and TRBJ2-7, with TRBD2 matching 7 bases. Losses at the gene ends were 8 bases for V and 2 bases for J; bases not matched to a gene: 3. CDR1 ENHRY and CDR2 SYGVKD come from the germline V gene. The CDR3 totals 12 residues. The DNA of the CDR3 is TGTGCCATCGCTGCGGGAGCCTACGAGCAGTACTTC. This translates into CAIAAGAYEQYF.